A selection of T cell receptor beta chains follows, all from one sample in a study of cytomegalovirus exposure and HLA in healthy donors. Generated by immunoSEQ multiplex PCR, the TCRdb table keeps only in-frame clones and is missing some. Found here are 150,000 to 180,000 clones, less than 90% of them singletons; the top ten hold 20% to 25%. The sequenced sample was PBMCs. The receptors shown here come from a man aged 18 to 29 in good health and CMV-seropositive. The conserved cysteine and the conserved F or W are not part of the CDR3 here. D genes are given only for firm matches.

>TRBV11-2|.|TRBJ1-6
ASSLDSWQGPNSPLH
>TRBV6-5|TRBD1|TRBJ2-5
ASTVYRGQETQY
>TRBV5-1|.|TRBJ2-5
ASSLGAQETQY
>TRBV5-1|TRBD1|TRBJ2-2
ASILGDRNTGELF
>TRBV2|TRBD2|TRBJ2-5
ASTSAGLETQY
>TRBV18|.|TRBJ2-5
ASSPRTLVETQY
>TRBV4-2|.|TRBJ2-5
ASSQDGGVSETQY
>TRBV6-6|TRBD2|TRBJ2-7
ASSDRLAGLYEQY
>TRBV9|.|TRBJ1-3
ASSVGLGGTSGNTIY
>TRBV27|.|TRBJ1-2
ASSFAGFGYT
>TRBV2|.|TRBJ1-2
AGRPDSRMAGYT
>TRBV9|.|TRBJ2-2
ASSPYTGELF
>TRBV14|.|TRBJ1-6
ASSQQDNSPLH
>TRBV28|TRBD2|TRBJ2-2
ASSISGRTGELF
>TRBV2|TRBD1|TRBJ1-5
ASSLGQGRQPQH
>TRBV7-2|.|TRBJ1-2
ASSLEVGREDYGYT
>TRBV18|.|TRBJ2-3
ASSPGRDTQY
>TRBV5-4|TRBD2|TRBJ2-2
ASSCGLAGVCGELF
>TRBV5-1|.|TRBJ2-7
ASRNPARQGWEQY
>TRBV6-5|.|TRBJ2-3
ASGQTDTQY
>TRBV29-1|TRBD1|TRBJ1-2
SVEKQGGLYGYT
>TRBV21-1|.|TRBJ1-6
ASTPPTGHYNSPLH
>TRBV19|TRBD1|TRBJ2-7
ASMGTGGYHEQY
>TRBV6-5|.|TRBJ2-3
ASSSGTRDDTQY
>TRBV7-4|.|TRBJ1-1
ASSLSHEAF
>TRBV4-3|.|TRBJ2-5
ASSQDSGGRSKETQY
>TRBV27|TRBD2|TRBJ2-7
ASSDSSGGEQY
>TRBV5-1|TRBD2|TRBJ2-7
ASSSSGAPYEQY
>TRBV5-6|TRBD1|TRBJ1-1
ASSPQGGRDGTEAF
>TRBV6-1|.|TRBJ2-7
ASSRRPPAYEQY
>TRBV14|TRBD1|TRBJ2-7
ASRTGGGTEQY
>TRBV25-1|.|TRBJ1-1
ASSPSAGKASF
>TRBV5-1|.|TRBJ2-2
ASSLYKTAANTGELF
>TRBV5-1|TRBD1|TRBJ2-5
ASSDRVETQY
>TRBV5-6|TRBD2|TRBJ2-5
ASSLVAGGSQY
>TRBV5-6|.|TRBJ2-5
ASSFLMSGTLGQY
>TRBV21-1|.|TRBJ2-5
ASSSPSGREETQY
>TRBV4-1|TRBD2|TRBJ2-3
ASSQGPRGARDTQY
>TRBV7-8|TRBD2|TRBJ2-1
ASSISGRALPYNEQF
>TRBV5-1|TRBD1|TRBJ2-3
ASSLGDRDFRGTQY